This paragraph covers one T cell receptor beta chain sequence. Its matching antigen is unknown. Germline CDR1 is LNHNV and CDR2 is YYDKDF (reference sequence). V was cut by 1 base and J by 3 bases, with 13 bases left in between. This CDR3 has 15 residues. Every donor was a Caucasian adult from Nashville, Tennessee. The data originate from a study of shared clonotypes between healthy human individuals. General study findings and limits: Only blood was sampled, and tissue TCR repertoires likely differ from blood ones.

Genomic DNA of each subset was evenly split across several immunoSEQ plates. TCRdb's table, derived via immunoSEQ multiplex PCR, lists solely in-frame clones and lacks some. Of about half a million clones listed, 70% to 80% are singletons. The TCR comes from a woman in her thirties or forties in good health. Some clones in this sample may be carry-over from other donors' samples. The chain uses TRBV15 and TRBJ2-7; D remains unclear. The sequencing input was PBMCs. In DNA form, the CDR3 reads TGTGCCACCAGCAGAGGTGGTAGCCGCCGCTACGAGCAGTACTTC. Residues: CATSRGGSRRYEQYF.